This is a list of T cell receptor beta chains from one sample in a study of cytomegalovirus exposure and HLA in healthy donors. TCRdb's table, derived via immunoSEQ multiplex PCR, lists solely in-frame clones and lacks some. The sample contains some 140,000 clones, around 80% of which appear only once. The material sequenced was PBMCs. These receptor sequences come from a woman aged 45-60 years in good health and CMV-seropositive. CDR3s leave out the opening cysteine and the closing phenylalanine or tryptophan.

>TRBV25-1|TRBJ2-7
ASSVPGLWSEQY
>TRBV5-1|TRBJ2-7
ASSLEPSGDYEQY
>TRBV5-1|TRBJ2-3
ASSKGLSTDTQY
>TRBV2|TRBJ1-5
ASSPIGGNQPQH
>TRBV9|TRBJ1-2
ASSPTGQGNIGYT
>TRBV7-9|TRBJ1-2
ASSSDRHRLVYGYT
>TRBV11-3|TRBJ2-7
ASSPGQGRSYEQY
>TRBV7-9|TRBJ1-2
ASSLDSGTGNYGYT
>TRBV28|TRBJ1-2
ASSLLQGARDGYT
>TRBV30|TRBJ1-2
AWPRGHNYGYT
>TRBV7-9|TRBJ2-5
ASSDSGWAGGYQETQY
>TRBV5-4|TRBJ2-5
ASSLGTSGYQETQY
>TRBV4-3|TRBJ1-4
ASSQDRTVFEKLF
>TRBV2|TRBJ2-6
AVWGDHSGANGLT
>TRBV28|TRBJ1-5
ASSGRDQPQH
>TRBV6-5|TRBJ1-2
ASGPPGGQYYGYT
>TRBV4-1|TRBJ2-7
ASSLQEDGTGTYEQY
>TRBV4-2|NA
ASSQVGLAGGLSSEQY
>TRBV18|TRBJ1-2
ASSPDRSNFYGYT
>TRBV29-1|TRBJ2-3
SASGGGGFTDTQY
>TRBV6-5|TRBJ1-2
ASSRDREFYGYT
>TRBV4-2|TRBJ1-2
ASSSQAGDYGYT
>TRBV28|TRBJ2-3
ASSKGGTDTQY
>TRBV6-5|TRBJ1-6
ASRGRQGNPLH
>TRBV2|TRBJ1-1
ASGDRVRTEAF
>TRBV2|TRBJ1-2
ASSVEGAGGYT
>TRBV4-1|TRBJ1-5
ASSQDLLSNQPQH
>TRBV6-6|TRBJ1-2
ASSQNYGYT
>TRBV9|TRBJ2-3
ASTWTEADTQY
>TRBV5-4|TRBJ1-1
ASSRRAMGTEAF
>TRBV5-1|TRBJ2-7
ASSPAKSSGDSYEQY
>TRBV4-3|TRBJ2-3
ASSQGNSGGDTQY
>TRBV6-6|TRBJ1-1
ASSPAGFMNTEAF
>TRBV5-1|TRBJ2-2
ASSRGLAGNTGELF
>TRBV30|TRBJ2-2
AWMGDSTGELF
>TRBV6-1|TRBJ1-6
ASSETPGAQNSPLH
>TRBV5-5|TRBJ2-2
ASSRTGNTGELF
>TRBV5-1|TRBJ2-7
ASSLRTSGDREQY
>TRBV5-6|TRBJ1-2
ASRGVGTGNYGYT
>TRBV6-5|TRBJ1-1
ASSFYREFTEAF
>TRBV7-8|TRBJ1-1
ASSLWSFPGANTEAF
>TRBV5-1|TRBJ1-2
ASSLVPGGTVYGYT
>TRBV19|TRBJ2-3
ASSPREGRGTQY
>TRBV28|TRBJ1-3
ASRTSRGSGNTIY
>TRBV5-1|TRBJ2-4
ASSSDPTGSGSIAKNIQY
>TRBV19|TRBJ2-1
ASRSPGGVNEQF
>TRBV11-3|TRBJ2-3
ASSLREASGPTTTQY
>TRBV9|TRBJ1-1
ASSERTGNAEAF
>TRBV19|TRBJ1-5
ASKQGGNQPQH
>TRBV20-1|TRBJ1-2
SARRSRGYT
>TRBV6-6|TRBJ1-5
ASSKGNIADQPQH
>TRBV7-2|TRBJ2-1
ASNQAGGPLEQF
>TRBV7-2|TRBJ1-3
ASSSTGPSGNTIY
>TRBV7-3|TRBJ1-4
ASSRARGEKLF
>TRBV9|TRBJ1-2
ASSDRQGLGYT
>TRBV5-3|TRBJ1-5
ARSLSGIYQPQH
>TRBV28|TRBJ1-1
ASSLRQGRAF
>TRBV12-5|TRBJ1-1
ASGLALDTNTEAF
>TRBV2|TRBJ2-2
ATKKDKFTGELF
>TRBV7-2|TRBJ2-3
ASSLGLAGDTDTQY